One sample yielded the 31 T cell receptor beta chains listed below, sequenced in a study of T cell responses to AZD1222 COVID-19 vaccine. TCRdb keeps only in-frame clones here, not all; method: immunoSEQ multiplex PCR. The table shows about 60,000 clones, with about 74% occurring only once. The sample in question was peripheral blood, obtained 28 days after the second AZD1222 dose. The receptors originated from an adult who received the AZD1222 COVID-19 vaccine.

The chain uses TRBV11-2 and TRBJ2-1; the match to TRBD1 covers 7 bases. The CDR3 extends over 15 amino acids. Germline V gives CDR1 SGHAT, CDR2 FQNNGV. V lost 0 bases and J lost 3; bases outside the gene matches: 2. CDR3 residues: CASSLEGQFYNEQFF. Here the CDR3 DNA reads TGTGCCAGCAGCTTAGAGGGACAGTTCTACAATGAGCAGTTCTTC. The full variable domain, with the rest looked up from reference TRBV11-2 and TRBJ2-1, is EAGVAQSPRYKIIEKRQSVAFWCNPISGHATLYWYQQILGQGPKLLIQFQNNGVVDDSQLPKDRFSAERLKGVDSTLKIQPAKLEDSAVYLCASSLEGQFYNEQFFGPGTRLTVL.

V usage is TRBV24-1 and J usage is TRBJ2-2; D is unclear. CDR3 length: 13 amino acids. CDR1 and CDR2 (germline): KGHDR, SFDVKD. Trimming removed 6 bases from V and 4 bases from J, with 8 bases in between. CDR3 sequence: CATSSWSTGELFF. Here the CDR3 DNA reads TGTGCCACCAGTTCCTGGAGCACCGGGGAGCTGTTTTTT.

The J gene is TRBJ1-1, the V gene TRBV7-2; D gene ambiguous. Germline assignment: CDR1 SGHTA and CDR2 FQGNSA. The V gene lost 3 bases and the J gene lost 8 bases, with 13 bases spanning the gap. CDR3 size: 13 residues. The CDR3 coding sequence is TGTGCCAGCAGCTTTGGAGTACGAGGAGAAGCTTTCTTT. Its translation: CASSFGVRGEAFF.

The chain is built from TRBV10-2 and TRBJ2-7; the D is unclear. CDR1 and CDR2 from the germline V gene are WSHSY and SAAADI. CDR3 length: 12 amino acids. The ends were cut back, 4 bases at V and 7 bases at J, with 11 bases in the middle. CDR3: CASSGGLGEQYF. CDR3 in DNA: TGCGCCAGCAGTGGGGGTTTGGGGGAGCAGTACTTC.

The genes are TRBV5-1 and TRBJ2-1, with D perhaps given as TRBD1 or TRBD2 (5 bases each). The CDR3 loop spans 14 amino acids. Germline CDR1 SGHRS, CDR2 YFSETQ. Trimming removed 2 bases from V and 8 bases from J, with 14 bases in between. The CDR3, as DNA: TGCGCCAGCAGCTTACGGGGCCAAGCGGATGAGCAGTTCTTC. Translated: CASSLRGQADEQFF.

The V and J genes are TRBV21-1 and TRBJ2-3; TRBD2 is taken as the D call from the table, unchecked against the DNA. TRBV21-1 corresponds to a pseudogene. The CDR3 length is 15 residues. The DNA for the CDR3 is TGTGCCGGGAGGGCCAGCGGGGGAAGTACAGATACGCAGTATTTT. Amino acids: CAGRASGGSTDTQYF.

This clone came up a few times. The chain uses TRBV6-1 and TRBJ1-1; 11 bases fit TRBD1. CDR1 MNHNS and CDR2 SASEGT come from the germline V gene. The CDR3 extends over 19 amino acids. The ends lost 4 bases at V and 0 bases at J; junction bases unmatched: 13. In DNA, the CDR3 is TGTGCCAGCAGTGGCCCGGGGGACAGGGGGTTGTCTTTGAACACTGAAGCTTTCTTT. Translated, it gives CASSGPGDRGLSLNTEAFF.

The sample holds a few counts of this clone. The rearrangement joins TRBV2 to TRBJ2-3, with TRBD2 as a possible D gene (6 bases). V gave up 6 bases and J gave up 0 bases, with 13 bases separating them. The germline V gene encodes CDR1 SNHLY and CDR2 FYNNEI. The CDR3 loop spans 15 amino acids. The CDR3 reads CASRRDSGSTDTQYF. In DNA, the CDR3 is TGTGCCAGCAGACGGGACTCCGGGAGCACAGATACGCAGTATTTT.

The DNA of the CDR3 is TGTGCCAGCAGTGGAGGACATCAGCCCCAGCATTTT. Protein: CASSGGHQPQHF. The V and J genes are TRBV2 and TRBJ1-5, with D unclear. The CDR3 has 12 residues. Looked up from germline, CDR1 is SNHLY and CDR2 is FYNNEI. V lost 4 bases, J lost 5 bases, and 6 bases lay in between. Combining the CDR3 with reference TRBV2 and TRBJ1-5 gives the whole variable domain EPEVTQTPSHQVTQMGQEVILRCVPISNHLYFYWYRQILGQKVEFLVSFYNNEISEKSEIFDDQFSVERPDGSNFTLKIRSTKLEDSAMYFCASSGGHQPQHFGDGTRLSIL.

This sequence joins TRBV6-5 and TRBJ1-3; maybe TRBD1 (6 bases). The CDR3 is 14 amino acids. The ends were cut back, 5 bases at V and 2 bases at J, with 10 bases in the middle. Germline lookup yields CDR1 MNHEY and CDR2 SVGAGI. The CDR3 nucleotides read TGTGCCAGCAGTCCGAACAGGGCTGGAAACACCATATATTTT. This gives the protein CASSPNRAGNTIYF.

V and J are TRBV19 and TRBJ1-2, with D perhaps matching TRBD1 (6 bases). CDR1 LNHDA and CDR2 SQIVND come from the germline V gene (reference sequence). This CDR3 comprises 16 residues. Trimming pared 5 bases from V and 7 bases from J, leaving 23 bases between. The CDR3 DNA follows: TGTGCCAGTAGTCCACCCATGGAACAGGGACATTTTGGCTACACCTTC. Its protein is CASSPPMEQGHFGYTF.

The chain is built from TRBV15 and TRBJ2-1; 11 nucleotides match TRBD2. The germline gives CDR1 LNHNV, CDR2 YYDKDF (reference sequence). This CDR3 is built from 17 residues. V was pared by 0 bases and J by 4 bases, with 5 bases of the junction left unmatched. CDR3 nucleotides: TGTGCCACCAGCAGAGACCGTAGCGGGGGGGATTACAATGAGCAGTTCTTC. Its translation is CATSRDRSGGDYNEQFF.

The CDR3 sequence is CASSFLSGGYTF. The CDR3 DNA follows: TGTGCCAGCAGTTTCCTATCGGGAGGCTACACCTTC. V gene TRBV12-3 or TRBV12-4 combines with J gene TRBJ1-2; D ambiguous. Trimming cost V 3 bases and J 8 bases, with 10 bases left between them. The CDR3 length is 12 residues.

V gene TRBV18 combines with J gene TRBJ1-3; D not resolved. V was cut by 5 bases and J by 2 bases, with 13 bases left in between. The V gene's germline CDR1 is KGHSH and CDR2 LQKENI. The CDR3 runs 15 residues. The CDR3 reads CASSTGGKAGNTIYF. Here the CDR3 DNA reads TGTGCCAGCTCAACCGGAGGGAAGGCTGGAAACACCATATATTTT.

The rearrangement joins TRBV21-1 to TRBJ2-5; no check of the table's D call, TRBD2, against the DNA was made. TRBV21-1 is classified as a pseudogene. The CDR3 length is 14 residues. Here the CDR3 DNA reads TGTGCCAGCAGCAAAGTAGCGGTTGAAGAGACCCAGTACTTC. This translates into CASSKVAVEETQYF.

This chain joins TRBV6-5 and TRBJ1-4, with D possibly matching TRBD1 (5 bases). The CDR3 has 15 residues. V dropped 2 bases and J dropped 4 bases, with 11 bases sitting between them. The germline V gene encodes CDR1 MNHEY and CDR2 SVGAGI. The CDR3 spells CASSYSAGFNEKLFF. For the CDR3, the DNA is TGTGCCAGCAGTTACAGTGCAGGGTTTAATGAAAAACTGTTTTTT.

This sequence joins TRBV11-1 and TRBJ1-1; D ambiguous. This CDR3 has 15 residues. The germline V gene encodes CDR1 SGHAT and CDR2 FQDESV (reference sequence). Trimming removed 3 bases from V and 0 bases from J, with 11 bases in between. The CDR3 sequence is CASSFGAQMNTEAFF. CDR3 nucleotides: TGTGCCAGCAGCTTCGGTGCACAGATGAACACTGAAGCTTTCTTT.

This clone turned up a few times. The rearrangement joins TRBV4-2 to TRBJ1-3; D uncertain. The germline CDR1 and CDR2 sequences are LGHNA and YNFKEQ. CDR3 length equals 11 residues. Trimming pared 5 bases from V and 1 base from J, leaving 0 bases between. The DNA for the CDR3 is TGTGCCAGCAGCTCTGGAAACACCATATATTTT. Translated: CASSSGNTIYF.

This rearrangement joins TRBV6-6 to TRBJ1-5; TRBD1 might be the D (5 bases). The CDR3 is 15 amino acids. Germline values: CDR1 MNHNY, CDR2 SVGAGI (reference sequence). Between the trimmed V and J ends, which lost 6 bases and 2 bases, there was a span of 14 bases. The CDR3 region has the DNA TGTGCCAGCAGGGGGGTGGCCTCAGGCAATCAGCCCCAGCATTTT. Its translation: CASRGVASGNQPQHF.

The chain links TRBV28 to TRBJ2-7; tentative D call: TRBD2 (6 bases). Trimming took 8 bases from V and 2 from J, leaving 13 bases between them. CDR3 length: 13 residues. CDR1 is MDHEN and CDR2 is SYDVKM in the germline V gene. This chain's CDR3 is CASSSWGAYEQYF. In DNA, the CDR3 is TGTGCCAGCTCCTCGTGGGGGGCCTACGAGCAGTACTTC.

The rearrangement uses TRBV7-2 and TRBJ2-5; D gene unclear. This CDR3 is 14 amino acids long. Germline lookup yields CDR1 SGHTA and CDR2 FQGNSA. V lost 3 bases and J lost 1, with 9 bases in between. As DNA, the CDR3 is TGTGCCAGCAGCTTTACTACCGGCCAAGAGACCCAGTACTTC. Translated, it gives CASSFTTGQETQYF.

This chain uses TRBV5-4 with TRBJ2-6; D uncertain. Germline V gene data show CDR1 as SGHNT and CDR2 as YYREEE (reference sequence). CDR3 size: 15 residues. Trimming shortened V by 1 base and J by 3 bases, and 8 bases separated the two germline ends. CDR3 coding DNA: TGTGCCAGCAGCTTGAATCGGGTTGGGGCCAACGTCCTGACTTTC. Translated, it gives CASSLNRVGANVLTF. The variable domain in full, with the rest retrieved from reference TRBV5-4 and TRBJ2-6, is ETGVTQSPTHLIKTRGQQVTLRCSSQSGHNTVSWYQQALGQGPQFIFQYYREEENGRGNFPPRFSGLQFPNYSSELNVNALELDDSALYLCASSLNRVGANVLTFGAGSRLTVL.

The chain recombines TRBV9 with TRBJ2-2; D is unresolved. Trimming removed 0 bases at V and 5 bases at J, with 11 bases between. Germline CDR1 SGDLS, CDR2 YYNGEE. The CDR3 spans 15 residues. The CDR3 DNA follows: TGTGCCAGCAGCGTAGCTGGGCCTTCGACCGGGGAGCTGTTTTTT. It codes for CASSVAGPSTGELFF.

The rearrangement uses TRBV3-1 (or the pseudogene TRBV3-2) and TRBJ2-7; 8 nucleotides agree with TRBD1. J gave up 3 bases and V 2 bases, and 15 bases lay outside the gene matches. The CDR3 length is 18 residues. Germline CDR1 reads LGHDT; CDR2 reads YNNKEL (reference sequence). DNA of the CDR3: TGTGCCAGCAGCCAACGGACAGGGTCCGGCTACGACTACTACGAGCAGTACTTC. Translating it yields CASSQRTGSGYDYYEQYF.

The CDR3 nucleotides read TGTGCCAGCAGTAGACAGGGGATGAACACTGAAGCTTTCTTT. This codes for CASSRQGMNTEAFF. The rearrangement uses TRBV2 and TRBJ1-1, with TRBD1 identical over 8 bases. Germline CDR1 is SNHLY and CDR2 is FYNNEI. Trimming took 5 bases from V and 0 from J; bases not matched to a gene: 2. The CDR3 has 14 amino acids.

The gene calls are TRBV5-4 and TRBJ2-2, with D possibly matching TRBD2 (6 bases). Germline V gene sequence: CDR1 SGHNT, CDR2 YYREEE (reference sequence). This CDR3 spans 17 amino acids. The V and J ends lost 4 bases and 0 bases respectively, with 16 bases between them. The CDR3, as DNA: TGTGCCAGCAGCCCGGGAGTTAGGGACGCGAACACCGGGGAGCTGTTTTTT. Translation: CASSPGVRDANTGELFF. Full variable domain (rest looked up from reference TRBV5-4 and TRBJ2-2): ETGVTQSPTHLIKTRGQQVTLRCSSQSGHNTVSWYQQALGQGPQFIFQYYREEENGRGNFPPRFSGLQFPNYSSELNVNALELDDSALYLCASSPGVRDANTGELFFGEGSRLTVL.

The V call is TRBV10-3, the J call TRBJ1-1; the D gene is possibly TRBD1 (5 bases). From germline, CDR1 is ENHRY and CDR2 SYGVKD. Between the trimmed V and J ends, which lost 1 base and 1 base, there was a span of 10 bases. There are 15 residues in the CDR3. CDR3 amino acids: CAISEFGQSNTEAFF. The CDR3 DNA reads TGTGCCATCAGTGAGTTTGGACAATCGAACACTGAAGCTTTCTTT.

This clone was counted a single time. V gene TRBV5-1 combines with J gene TRBJ1-2, with D perhaps TRBD1 (5 bases). Germline CDR1 reads SGHRS; CDR2 reads YFSETQ. V lost 8 bases, J lost 4 bases, and 18 bases lay in between. The CDR3 contains 14 residues. The DNA of the CDR3 is TGCGCCAGTTCCGCTACAGGCAACCCCTATGGCTACACCTTC. This encodes CASSATGNPYGYTF.

The gene calls are TRBV5-1 and TRBJ1-5; no definite D call. The CDR3 is 15 amino acids. Germline CDR1 and CDR2: SGHRS and YFSETQ. Trimming pared 2 bases from V and 0 bases from J, leaving 9 bases between. CDR3 loop: CASSFGQNSNQPQHF. The CDR3 nucleotides are TGCGCCAGCAGCTTCGGTCAGAATAGCAATCAGCCCCAGCATTTT.

Comments on this clone: Distinct nucleotide sequences in the sample also encode this CDR3. The chain couples TRBV6-5 to TRBJ2-2; D is possibly TRBD1 (5 bases). V lost 6 bases and J lost 3, with 11 bases in between. Germline loops: CDR1 MNHEY, CDR2 SVGAGI. The CDR3 covers 14 residues. CDR3 nucleotide sequence: TGTGCCAGCAGCCTGACAGCCTACACCGGGGAGCTGTTTTTT. It specifies CASSLTAYTGELFF.

This clone is a singleton in its sample. This sequence joins TRBV18 and TRBJ1-3; D not certain. From germline, CDR1 is KGHSH and CDR2 LQKENI. The CDR3 is 13 amino acids. Trimming removed 1 base from V and 8 bases from J, with 9 bases in between. The CDR3 coding sequence is TGTGCCAGCTCACCACGCGGGGATGACACCATATATTTT. This sequence encodes CASSPRGDDTIYF.